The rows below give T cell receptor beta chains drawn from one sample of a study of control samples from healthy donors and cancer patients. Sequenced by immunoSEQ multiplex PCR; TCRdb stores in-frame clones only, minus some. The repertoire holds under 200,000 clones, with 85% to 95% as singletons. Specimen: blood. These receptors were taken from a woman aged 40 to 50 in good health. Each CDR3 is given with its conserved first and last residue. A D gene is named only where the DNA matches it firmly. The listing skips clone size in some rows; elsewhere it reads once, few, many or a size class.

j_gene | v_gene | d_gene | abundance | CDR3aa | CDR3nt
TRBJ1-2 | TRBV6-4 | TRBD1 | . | CASSAQTGASGYTF | TGTGCCAGCAGTGCCCAAACAGGGGCCTCTGGCTACACCTTC
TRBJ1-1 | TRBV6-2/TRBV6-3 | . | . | CASSYMAPGMNTEAFF | TGTGCCAGCAGTTACATGGCCCCTGGGATGAACACTGAAGCTTTCTTT
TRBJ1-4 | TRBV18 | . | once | CASSPGRGREKLFF | TGTGCCAGCTCACCCGGAAGGGGTCGCGAAAAACTGTTTTTT
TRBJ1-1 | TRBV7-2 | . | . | CASSLGVRREAFF | TGTGCCAGCAGCTTAGGGGTACGAAGGGAAGCTTTCTTT
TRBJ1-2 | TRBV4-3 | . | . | CASSPNRGDGYTF | TGCGCCAGCAGCCCTAACCGAGGGGATGGCTACACCTTC
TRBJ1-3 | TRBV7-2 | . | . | CASSLWELEGNTIYF | TGTGCCAGCAGCTTATGGGAGTTGGAAGGAAACACCATATATTTT
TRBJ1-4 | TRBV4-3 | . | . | CASSQGYSQNEKLFF | TGCGCCAGCAGCCAAGGGTACAGCCAGAATGAAAAACTGTTTTTT
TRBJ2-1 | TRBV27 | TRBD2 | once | CASSLQPGLAGGPDFF | TGTGCCAGCAGTCTACAACCGGGACTAGCGGGGGGGCCGGATTTCTTC
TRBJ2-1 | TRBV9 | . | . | CASSTHPGTAGSYNEQFF | TGTGCCAGCAGCACCCACCCCGGGACAGCGGGCTCCTACAATGAGCAGTTCTTC
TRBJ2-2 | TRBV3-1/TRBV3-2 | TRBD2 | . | CASSSGGMAAGELFF | TGTGCCAGCAGCTCGGGGGGGATGGCCGCCGGGGAGCTGTTTTTT
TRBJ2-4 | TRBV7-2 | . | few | CASSLASGAGNIQYF | TGTGCCAGCAGCTTAGCGAGTGGTGCGGGGAACATTCAGTACTTC
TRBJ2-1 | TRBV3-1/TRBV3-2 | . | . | CASSQGGTEQFF | TGTGCCAGCAGCCAAGGGGGTACTGAGCAGTTCTTC
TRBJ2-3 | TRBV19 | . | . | CASSTGHSTDTQYF | TGTGCCAGTAGTACGGGACATAGCACAGATACGCAGTATTTT
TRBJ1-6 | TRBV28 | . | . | CASSAGAALGRSPLHF | TGTGCCAGCAGTGCCGGAGCGGCCCTGGGCCGTTCACCCCTCCACTTT
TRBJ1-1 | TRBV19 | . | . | CASSHEGDTEAFF | TGTGCCAGTAGTCACGAGGGGGACACTGAAGCTTTCTTT
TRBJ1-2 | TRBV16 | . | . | CASSQFQTNYGYTF | TGTGCCAGCAGCCAATTCCAGACTAACTATGGCTACACCTTC
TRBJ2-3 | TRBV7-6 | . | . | CASSLAGVRSTDTQYF | TGTGCCAGCAGCTTAGCGGGGGTTAGAAGCACAGATACGCAGTATTTT
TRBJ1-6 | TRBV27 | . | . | CATKPESSYNSPLHF | TGTGCCACCAAACCGGAAAGCTCCTATAATTCACCCCTCCACTTT
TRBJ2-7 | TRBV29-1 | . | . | CSVGGRRYEQYF | TGCAGCGTTGGGGGGCGGAGGTACGAGCAGTACTTC
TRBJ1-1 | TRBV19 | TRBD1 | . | CASSVQGAHLAFF | TGTGCCAGTAGTGTACAGGGGGCTCACTTGGCTTTCTTT
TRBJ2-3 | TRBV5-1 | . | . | CASSFTGQPPTDTQYF | TGCGCCAGCAGCTTTACGGGCCAGCCCCCCACAGATACGCAGTATTTT
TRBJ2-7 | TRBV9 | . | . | CASSRGTASVHEQYF | TGTGCCAGCAGCCGTGGGACCGCCAGTGTCCACGAGCAGTACTTC
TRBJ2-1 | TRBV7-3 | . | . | CASSFPGTHNEQFF | TGTGCCAGCAGTTTTCCGGGGACCCACAATGAGCAGTTCTTC
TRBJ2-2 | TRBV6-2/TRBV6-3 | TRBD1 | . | CASSFPDGTVYTGELFF | TGTGCCAGCAGTTTCCCCGACGGGACAGTGTACACCGGGGAGCTGTTTTTT
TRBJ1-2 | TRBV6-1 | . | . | CASSEGSPLGYTF | TGTGCCAGCAGTGAAGGGAGCCCCCTTGGCTACACCTTC
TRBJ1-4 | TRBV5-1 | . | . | CASSFFGQREEKLFF | TGCGCCAGCAGCTTCTTTGGACAGCGTGAGGAAAAACTGTTTTTT
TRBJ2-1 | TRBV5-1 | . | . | CASSFADNEQFF | TGCGCCAGCAGCTTTGCAGACAATGAGCAGTTCTTC
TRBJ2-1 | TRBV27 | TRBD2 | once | CASSWAGTSEYSEQFF | TGTGCCAGCAGTTGGGCCGGGACTAGCGAGTATAGTGAGCAGTTCTTC
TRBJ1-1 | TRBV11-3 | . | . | CASSSGPEAFF | TGTGCCAGCAGCTCAGGACCCGAAGCTTTCTTT
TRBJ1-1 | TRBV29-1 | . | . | CTVTGNTEAFF | TGCACCGTCACAGGGAACACTGAAGCTTTCTTT
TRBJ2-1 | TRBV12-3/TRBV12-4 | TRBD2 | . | CATRAGVRNEQFF | TGTGCCACCCGAGCGGGAGTAAGAAATGAGCAGTTCTTC
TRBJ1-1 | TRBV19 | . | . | CASRIQGLNTEAFF | TGTGCCAGTAGAATACAGGGATTGAACACTGAAGCTTTCTTT
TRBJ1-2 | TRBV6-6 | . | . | CASSPNRVGPYGYTF | TGTGCCAGCAGCCCCAACCGGGTGGGCCCCTATGGCTACACCTTC
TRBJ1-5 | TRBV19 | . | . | CASSMLRGEGSNQPQHF | TGTGCCAGTAGTATGCTCCGGGGAGAAGGGAGCAATCAGCCCCAGCATTTT
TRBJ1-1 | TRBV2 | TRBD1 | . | CASQGQNLPLAHLNTEAFF | TGTGCCAGCCAGGGACAGAACTTGCCCCTTGCACATCTGAACACTGAAGCTTTCTTT
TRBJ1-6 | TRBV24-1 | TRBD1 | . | CATREKQGASSYNSPLHF | TGTGCCACCAGGGAAAAACAGGGGGCGAGCTCCTATAATTCACCCCTCCACTTT
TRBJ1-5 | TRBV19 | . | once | CASSLLSQPQHF | TGTGCCAGTAGTTTGCTGAGTCAGCCCCAGCATTTT
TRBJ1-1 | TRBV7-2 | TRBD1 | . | CASSSSPGTGGVEAFF | TGTGCCAGCAGCTCGTCACCCGGGACAGGGGGCGTTGAAGCTTTCTTT
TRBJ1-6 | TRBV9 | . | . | CASSAGLRDYNSPLHF | TGTGCCAGCAGCGCGGGCCTCAGGGACTATAATTCACCCCTCCACTTT
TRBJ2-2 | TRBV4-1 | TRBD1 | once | CASSQVTGANTGELFF | TGCGCCAGCAGCCAAGTCACAGGGGCAAACACCGGGGAGCTGTTTTTT
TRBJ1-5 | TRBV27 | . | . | CASGYQPQHF | TGTGCCAGCGGTTATCAGCCCCAGCATTTT